This entry features one TCR beta chain sequence. These data are taken from a study of blood T cell repertoires in COVID-19. The CDR3 has 15 amino acids. Germline values: CDR1 SGHAT, CDR2 FQNNGV. Deletions cut 5 bases from V and 5 bases from J, with 18 bases between. Generated by immunoSEQ multiplex PCR, the TCRdb table keeps only in-frame clones and is missing some. The data show around 260,000 clones, with more than 80% seen just once and 3% held by the top ten. What was sequenced was peripheral blood. The TCR comes from a woman aged 30 to 39 with active or convalescent COVID-19. The rearrangement joins TRBV11-2 to TRBJ2-5; maybe TRBD2 (5 bases). In DNA, the CDR3 is TGTGCCAGCAGCCCCGGACTGGCGGTACATGAGACCCAGTACTTC. It yields the protein CASSPGLAVHETQYF.